This T cell receptor (beta chain) comes out of a study of Ad26.COV2.S vaccination and SARS-CoV-2 variants. This CDR3 has 15 residues. CDR1 is SGHNT and CDR2 is YYREEE in the germline V gene (reference sequence). V was clipped by 1 base and J by 3 bases, with 11 bases between them. Sequenced by immunoSEQ multiplex PCR; TCRdb stores in-frame clones only, minus some. The table lists fewer than 600,000 clones, 80% to 90% of them singletons. Treatment defined: some 20 received Ad26.COV2.S at low or high dose, single or two shots; several received placebo; per-sample allocation not given. Day 63 following the first vaccine or placebo injection was when the samples were taken. A Boston donor was an adult aged 18-55 years.

The sequence came from a person between 18 and 59 years old who received the Ad26.COV2.S COVID-19 vaccine or a placebo. The starting material was peripheral blood, obtained in a trial of Ad26.COV2.S vaccine versus placebo. The V call is TRBV5-4, the J call TRBJ2-4; no firm D call. The CDR3 region is CASSLKGMGKNIQYF. The CDR3 DNA reads as TGTGCCAGCAGCTTGAAAGGGATGGGCAAAAACATTCAGTACTTC.